The TCR beta chain under discussion was sequenced for a study of blood T cell repertoires in COVID-19. Overall study: The study drew acute and convalescent COVID-19 samples from the United States, Italy and Spain. PBMCs, B-cell-depleted T cells, or T cells provided the cDNA or gDNA that made up the material.

This CDR3 region has 13 residues. Trimming took 5 bases from V and 10 from J, leaving 15 bases between them. The germline V gene has CDR1 MNHNY and CDR2 SVGAGI (reference sequence). Per the original data handling: Reference gene primer amplification gave nucleated cell count estimates. Here immunoSEQ multiplex PCR was the method, and the copy in TCRdb shows in-frame clones only, minus some. Clone size and the V and J calls come from that table; the DNA yielded D and trimming. The data contain around 69,000 clones, 89% of them singletons. The source of this sequence is a woman in her 50s with active COVID-19. Source material: peripheral blood. The rearrangement joins TRBV6-6 to TRBJ2-1; no clear D. CDR3 residues: CASSVKLQREQFF. The CDR3 nucleotides read TGTGCCAGCAGTGTCAAATTACAGAGAGAGCAGTTCTTC.